The 5 T cell receptor beta chains below all came from one sample that was sequenced in a study of shared clonotypes between healthy human individuals. The method was immunoSEQ multiplex PCR; TCRdb's version includes in-frame clones alone and lacks a portion of them. Found here are more than 500,000 clones, about 96% of them singletons; the top ten hold about 0.064%. The sequenced material came from naive CD4+ T cells sorted from blood. Subset specified: CD45RA+ positively selected. Receptors were obtained from a woman younger than 45 in good health.

DNA of the CDR3: TGTGCCAGCAGCTTAGCGGCAGGGGTCGAAAAACTGTTTTTT. This sequence encodes CASSLAAGVEKLFF. The rearrangement joins TRBV7-6 to TRBJ1-4; TRBD1 might be the D (6 bases). V lost 0 bases, J lost 8 bases, and 10 bases lay in between. The CDR3 totals 14 residues. Looked up from germline, CDR1 is SGHVS and CDR2 is FNYEAQ.

The gene calls are TRBV28 and TRBJ2-3, with D perhaps TRBD2 (7 bases). CDR1 is MDHEN, CDR2 SYDVKM, per germline. This CDR3 comprises 13 residues. Trimming stripped 7 bases from V and 5 bases from J, with 13 bases between. CDR3: CASKGGARDTQYF. The CDR3 bases are TGTGCCAGCAAGGGGGGGGCGAGAGATACGCAGTATTTT.

This chain links TRBV19 with TRBJ2-3, with D uncertain. This CDR3 has 14 residues. V gave up 10 bases and J gave up 1 base, with 15 bases separating them. Germline V gives CDR1 LNHDA, CDR2 SQIVND (reference sequence). In DNA form, the CDR3 reads TGTGCCACCTCCACCCCCGTTGGCACAGATACGCAGTATTTT. Encoded protein: CATSTPVGTDTQYF. Filled out from reference TRBV19 and TRBJ2-3, the complete variable domain reads DGGITQSPKYLFRKEGQNVTLSCEQNLNHDAMYWYRQDPGQGLRLIYYSQIVNDFQKGDIAEGYSVSREKKESFPLTVTSAQKNPTAFYLCATSTPVGTDTQYFGPGTRLTVL.

This clone came up once. The V call is TRBV27, the J call TRBJ2-5; D not resolved. With 8 bases removed from V and 7 bases from J, the gap between germline ends came to 8 bases. This CDR3 spans 10 amino acids. The germline V gene encodes CDR1 MNHEY and CDR2 SMNVEV (reference sequence). CDR3: CASGYSTQYF. CDR3 sequence (DNA): TGTGCCAGCGGATATTCGACCCAGTACTTC.

This chain links TRBV27 with TRBJ1-5; 10 nucleotides align to TRBD1. CDR3 length: 17 amino acids. V lost 4 bases and J lost 6; bases outside the gene matches: 12. Germline CDR1 MNHEY, CDR2 SMNVEV (reference sequence). The CDR3 loop reads CASSYDPGQGFGQPQHF. The CDR3 region has the DNA TGTGCCAGCAGTTATGACCCGGGACAGGGGTTTGGTCAGCCCCAGCATTTT.